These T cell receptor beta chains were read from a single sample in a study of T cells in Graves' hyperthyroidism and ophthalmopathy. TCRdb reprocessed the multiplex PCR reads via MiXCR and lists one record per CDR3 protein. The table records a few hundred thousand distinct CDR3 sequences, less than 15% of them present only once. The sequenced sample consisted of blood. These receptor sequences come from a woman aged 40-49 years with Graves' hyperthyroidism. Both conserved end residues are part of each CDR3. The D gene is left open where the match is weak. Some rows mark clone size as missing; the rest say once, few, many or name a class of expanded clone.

TGCAGTATTGAACAGGTTTACGCCTATGGCTACACCTTC | CSIEQVYAYGYTF | TRBV20-1 | NA | NA | TRBJ1-2
TGTGCCAGCAGCGCCGAACAGGGGGCGCTTAGCTATGGCTACACCTTC | CASSAEQGALSYGYTF | TRBV9 | TRBD1 | many | TRBJ1-2
TGTGCCAGCTCACCTAACGCAGGGGGCGACGGAAACACCATATATTTT | CASSPNAGGDGNTIYF | TRBV18 | TRBD1 | many | TRBJ1-3
TGTGCCAGCAGCTTCGGACTAGCGACCAGCTCCTACGAGCAGTACTTC | CASSFGLATSSYEQYF | TRBV7-2 | TRBD2 | many | TRBJ2-7
TGCGCCAGCAGCTTTGGAGGGACAGGGAACACTGAAGCTTTCTTT | CASSFGGTGNTEAFF | TRBV5-1 | TRBD1 | many | TRBJ1-1
TGTGCCAGCTCACCCCCCGGCAGGAAAGAGACCCAGTACTTC | CASSPPGRKETQYF | TRBV18 | NA | NA | TRBJ2-5
TGCAGCGGTGCAACAGCGGCCCCCTCCTACAATGAGCAGTTCTTC | CSGATAAPSYNEQFF | TRBV29-1 | NA | NA | TRBJ2-1
TGTGCCAGCAGCCAGGGACAGTCCGCCTACGAGCAGTACTTC | CASSQGQSAYEQYF | TRBV5-1 | TRBD1 | once | TRBJ2-7
TGTGCCAGCAGCCCGGGACGGGACAGATTTTCACCCCTCCACTTT | CASSPGRDRFSPLHF | TRBV5-4 | TRBD1 | NA | TRBJ1-6
TGCAGCGTTCTCCAACAGGGGGTAAACACTGAAGCTTTCTTT | CSVLQQGVNTEAFF | TRBV29-1 | TRBD1 | few | TRBJ1-1
TGTGCCAGCAGTGATCCGGGACAGGGTATTTCGTTCGAGCAGTACTTC | CASSDPGQGISFEQYF | TRBV28 | TRBD1 | many | TRBJ2-7
TGTGCCAGCAGTTCGGAATCTTTCCCGGAAAAACTGTTTTTT | CASSSESFPEKLFF | TRBV12-3/TRBV12-4 | NA | many | TRBJ1-4
TGCAGTGCTAGAGACCGGGACAGGGGGCATTATGGCACAGATACGCAGTATTTT | CSARDRDRGHYGTDTQYF | TRBV20-1 | TRBD1 | many | TRBJ2-3
TGTGCCAGCAGCGAAAGGACTAGCGGGAGGACAGATACGCAGTATTTT | CASSERTSGRTDTQYF | TRBV7-2 | TRBD2 | many | TRBJ2-3
TGTGCCAGCAGTAAGATGGGACTAGCGGATTACAATGAGCAGTTCTTC | CASSKMGLADYNEQFF | TRBV12-3/TRBV12-4 | TRBD2 | many | TRBJ2-1
TGCAGCGGGGACAGCCCTAACTATGGCTACACCTTC | CSGDSPNYGYTF | TRBV29-1 | TRBD1 | NA | TRBJ1-2
TGCGCCAGCAGCGTGGGACAGGGGGGAGCCGAGCAGTACTTC | CASSVGQGGAEQYF | TRBV5-1 | TRBD1 | many | TRBJ2-7
TGTGCCAGTACCTATGGGGCGAACACCGGGGAGCTGTTTTTT | CASTYGANTGELFF | TRBV19 | NA | NA | TRBJ2-2
TGCAGTGCTAGAGGGGGCGGGAGGGAAGTCAAAAACATTCAGTACTTC | CSARGGGREVKNIQYF | TRBV20-1 | TRBD2 | many | TRBJ2-4
TGCGCCAGCAGCTTGGGGACAGGGGCCTACGAGCAGTACTTC | CASSLGTGAYEQYF | TRBV5-1 | TRBD1 | many | TRBJ2-7
TGCGCCAGCAGTGAGTCGGGGGGAACCGGTCCCTACGAGCAGTACTTC | CASSESGGTGPYEQYF | TRBV10-1 | NA | many | TRBJ2-7
TGCAGTGCTAATAGAGCGGGAGGGGCCAATGAGCAGTTCTTC | CSANRAGGANEQFF | TRBV20-1 | TRBD2 | many | TRBJ2-1
TGCGCCAGCAGCTCGAGCGGGGACGGGACCGGGGAGCTGTTTTTT | CASSSSGDGTGELFF | TRBV5-1 | TRBD2 | many | TRBJ2-2
TGCGCCAGCAGCTTCAATCTTATACCGGGACTAGCGGGAGCGTCTAATGAGCAGTTCTTC | CASSFNLIPGLAGASNEQFF | TRBV5-1 | TRBD2 | NA | TRBJ2-1
TGTGCCAGCAGCCCTATAGCGGGAATTGGGGATACGCAGTATTTT | CASSPIAGIGDTQYF | TRBV7-2 | TRBD2 | many | TRBJ2-3
TGTGCCAGCAGTTTATTGAACTACAATGAGCAGTTCTTC | CASSLLNYNEQFF | TRBV28 | NA | many | TRBJ2-1
TGCGCCAGCAGCCAAGAGGGACCGAGAGGCGATCAGCCCCAGCATTTT | CASSQEGPRGDQPQHF | TRBV4-1 | NA | NA | TRBJ1-5
TGTGCCAGCAGTGATGAGGTGGGGAGGACGGGCAATGAGCAGTTCTTC | CASSDEVGRTGNEQFF | TRBV2 | NA | many | TRBJ2-1
TGCGCCAGCATCGGGGCGGACCTTTACGAGCAGTACTTC | CASIGADLYEQYF | TRBV10-2 | NA | many | TRBJ2-7
TGCAGTGCCAAATATTCAGATACGCAGTATTTT | CSAKYSDTQYF | TRBV20-1 | NA | many | TRBJ2-3
TGTGCCAGCAGCAAGACCGACCTGAACACTGAAGCTTTCTTT | CASSKTDLNTEAFF | TRBV7-9 | NA | few | TRBJ1-1
TGCAGTGCTACGACAGAGAGCTCCTACAATGAGCAGTTCTTC | CSATTESSYNEQFF | TRBV20-1 | NA | few | TRBJ2-1
TGTGCCAGCAGCCGCGTTGTTCAGGGGGACGCCTTCTATGGCTACACCTTC | CASSRVVQGDAFYGYTF | TRBV11-2 | TRBD1 | many | TRBJ1-2
TGTGCCAGCAGTGAAGGGACAGGAGAGCGAGATACGCAGTATTTT | CASSEGTGERDTQYF | TRBV25-1 | TRBD1 | NA | TRBJ2-3
TGTGCCAGCAGTTACGAAAGTTCCAACACTGAAGCTTTCTTT | CASSYESSNTEAFF | TRBV6-5 | NA | many | TRBJ1-1
TGTGCCAGCAGCCCCTCCCTAGCGCAATCCACAGATACGCAGTATTTT | CASSPSLAQSTDTQYF | TRBV7-9 | NA | many | TRBJ2-3
TGTGCCAGCAGTTTATCGCGCCGGGAAAAACTGTTTTTT | CASSLSRREKLFF | TRBV27 | NA | NA | TRBJ1-4